This T cell receptor beta chain was identified in a study of shared clonotypes between healthy human individuals. As handled by the study authors: Junction-only sequences without quality scores came from ImmunoSEQ, so filtering differed. Assay used: immunoSEQ multiplex PCR; TCRdb lists only in-frame clones, some missing. That table gives V, J and clone size, and the DNA gave D and trimming. The sample records 170,000 or so clones, around 63% being singletons. Broader study findings: Naive subsets, compared against memory subsets, generally had larger estimated richness values.

This clone came up once. Its antigen is currently unknown. This CDR3 is built from 17 residues. CDR1 and CDR2 from the germline V gene are SGHDN and FVKESK. J gave up 1 base and V 4 bases, and 10 bases lay outside the gene matches. The clonotype comes from a man aged 30-40 years in good health. Sequenced material: memory CD4+ T cells sorted from blood. The subset: CD45RA-negative fraction. This rearrangement joins TRBV14 to TRBJ2-3; 8 bases map to TRBD1. In nucleotides, the CDR3 is TGTGCCAGCAGCCGCAAACGACCGGGACAGGGCACAGATACGCAGTATTTT. Protein product: CASSRKRPGQGTDTQYF. Variable domain in full (rest from reference TRBV14 and TRBJ2-3): EAGVTQFPSHSVIEKGQTVTLRCDPISGHDNLYWYRRVMGKEIKFLLHFVKESKQDESGMPNNRFLAERTGGTYSTLKVQPAELEDSGVYFCASSRKRPGQGTDTQYFGPGTRLTVL.